This T cell receptor (beta chain) stems from a study of cytomegalovirus exposure and HLA in healthy donors. The PCR was carried out with 60 Vbeta primers and 13 Jbeta primers. The assay was immunoSEQ multiplex PCR, and TCRdb's table has in-frame clones only and misses some. The sample lists fewer than 200,000 clones, 81% occurring once. Study-level findings and limits: A later analysis showed TCR association rates differing by HLA locus, peaking at DRB1 and lowest at HLA-C. A prior analysis recorded that most TCR beta V segments were productive about 90% or about 30% of the time.

This clone was detected once. Antigen unknown. The ends were cut back, 1 base at V and 0 bases at J, with 6 bases in the middle. This CDR3 contains 14 residues. CDR1 and CDR2 (germline): SNHLY, FYNNEI. Sequenced: PBMCs. The sequence derives from a woman aged 30 to 39 in good health and CMV-seronegative. The rearrangement uses TRBV2 and TRBJ1-1; D remains ambiguous. CDR3 nucleotide sequence: TGTGCCAGCAGTGAAGTCAGTCTGAACACTGAAGCTTTCTTT. This sequence encodes CASSEVSLNTEAFF.